These 21 T cell receptor beta chains were all obtained from the same sample, sequenced in a study of blood T cell repertoires in COVID-19. TCRdb keeps only in-frame clones here, not all; method: immunoSEQ multiplex PCR. Among fewer than 600,000 clones listed, 89% were seen once. Sequencing was performed on peripheral blood. All receptors come from a young man with COVID-19, enrolled during active disease.

The rearrangement uses TRBV6-1 and TRBJ2-7; possibly TRBD2 for D (5 bases). Germline loops: CDR1 MNHNS, CDR2 SASEGT. The CDR3 consists of 17 residues. V lost 2 bases and J 1 base, leaving 18 bases between the germline ends. This CDR3 reads CASSEPHGYPGSYEQYF. The CDR3 coding sequence is TGTGCCAGCAGTGAACCCCACGGGTATCCGGGGTCCTACGAGCAGTACTTC.

This chain links TRBV2 with TRBJ2-3; a weak D match, TRBD1 (6 bases). This CDR3 has 14 amino acids. V lost 2 bases to trimming and J lost 2 bases, with 8 bases between them. Looked up from germline, CDR1 is SNHLY and CDR2 is FYNNEI. CDR3 region: CASSEMGHTDTQYF. The CDR3 coding sequence is TGTGCCAGCAGTGAAATGGGACACACAGATACGCAGTATTTT. The full variable domain, completed using reference TRBV2 and TRBJ2-3, is EPEVTQTPSHQVTQMGQEVILRCVPISNHLYFYWYRQILGQKVEFLVSFYNNEISEKSEIFDDQFSVERPDGSNFTLKIRSTKLEDSAMYFCASSEMGHTDTQYFGPGTRLTVL.

J is TRBJ1-1 and V is TRBV2; D remains unclear. There are 14 residues in the CDR3. CDR1 is SNHLY, CDR2 FYNNEI, per germline. The V end was cut by 1 base, the J end by 1 base, with 7 bases between. The CDR3 sequence is CASSEEGANTEAFF. DNA for the CDR3: TGTGCCAGCAGTGAAGAAGGAGCGAACACTGAAGCTTTCTTT.

V and J are TRBV25-1 and TRBJ1-1; D possibly corresponds to TRBD1 (6 bases). Germline V CDR1 and CDR2: MGHDK, SYGVNS. The CDR3 runs 16 residues. V was shortened by 1 base and J by 0 bases, with 12 bases between the two germline ends. CDR3 nucleotides: TGTGCCAGCAGTGAATGGGGGGGCAGCCTGAACACTGAAGCTTTCTTT. Amino acids: CASSEWGGSLNTEAFF.

The V gene is TRBV14, the J gene TRBJ1-5; D perhaps matches TRBD1 (5 bases). This CDR3 comprises 13 residues. V was clipped by 4 bases and J by 3 bases, with 7 bases between them. Germline V gives CDR1 SGHDN, CDR2 FVKESK. This CDR3 reads CASSRQYNQPQHF. CDR3 DNA sequence: TGTGCCAGCAGCCGACAGTACAATCAGCCCCAGCATTTT.

This clone was found many times. The chain combines TRBV24-1 with TRBJ1-1; 9 bases agree with TRBD1. The V gene's germline CDR1 is KGHDR and CDR2 SFDVKD. Trimming at V came to 3 bases and at J to 2 bases, leaving 6 bases not matched to a gene. The CDR3 has 16 residues. In DNA, the CDR3 is TGTGCCACCAGTGATGGGACAGGGCTTAGAAACACTGAAGCTTTCTTT. Amino acids: CATSDGTGLRNTEAFF.

This chain connects TRBV6-1 to TRBJ2-1, with 8 bases matching TRBD1. The CDR3 sequence is 14 residues long. Per the germline V gene, CDR1 is MNHNS and CDR2 is SASEGT. The V and J ends lost 1 base and 7 bases, in that order; junction bases with no gene match: 3. The CDR3 sequence is CASSEENRGNEQFF. The CDR3 nucleotides are TGTGCCAGCAGTGAAGAAAACAGGGGGAATGAGCAGTTCTTC.

The V gene is TRBV27, the J gene TRBJ1-5; possible D gene TRBD1, 6 bases. Trimming pared 4 bases from V and 6 bases from J, leaving 19 bases between. The germline gives CDR1 MNHEY, CDR2 SMNVEV (reference sequence). The CDR3 loop spans 16 amino acids. CDR3 amino acids: CASSSGDNLISQPQHF. CDR3 sequence (DNA): TGTGCCAGCAGTTCCGGGGACAACCTAATCAGTCAGCCCCAGCATTTT.

This clone was counted a single time. V gene TRBV6-5 combines with J gene TRBJ1-3; D possibly corresponds to TRBD1 (5 bases). Germline CDR1 and CDR2: MNHEY and SVGAGI. Trimming removed 6 bases from V and 2 bases from J, with 11 bases in between. The CDR3 runs to 14 residues. The CDR3 DNA follows: TGTGCCAGCAGGTCGGGGGAAACTGGAAACACCATATATTTT. Translated, it gives CASRSGETGNTIYF.

This clone was seen only once. The V gene is TRBV30, the J gene TRBJ2-7; TRBD2 agrees at 8 bases. The CDR3 runs to 14 residues. Trimming removed 2 bases from V and 3 bases from J; junction bases left unmatched: 6. From germline, CDR1 is GTSNPN and CDR2 SVGIG (reference sequence). CDR3 DNA: TGTGCCTGGAGTCAAGCGGGAGTTAACTACGAGCAGTACTTC. Translation gives CAWSQAGVNYEQYF.

The gene calls are TRBV10-3 and TRBJ1-4; 9 bases fit TRBD1. In germline, CDR1 is ENHRY, CDR2 SYGVKD. Trimming removed 6 bases from V and 2 bases from J; junction bases left unmatched: 4. The CDR3 loop spans 15 amino acids. The CDR3 region has the DNA TGTGCCATCAGCAGACAGGGGGATACTAATGAAAAACTGTTTTTT. Translating gives CAISRQGDTNEKLFF.

There are a few counts of this clone. V and J are TRBV5-1 and TRBJ1-4, with 9 bases lining up with TRBD1. With 0 bases clipped from V and 6 bases from J, the junction kept 0 bases outside the gene matches. The CDR3 covers 14 residues. Germline V gene lookup returns CDR1 SGHRS and CDR2 YFSETQ. CDR3 coding DNA: TGCGCCAGCAGCTTGGGGACAGGGGATGAAAAACTGTTTTTT. As protein: CASSLGTGDEKLFF.

This clone is a singleton in its sample. The gene calls are TRBV12-3 or TRBV12-4 and TRBJ2-1; tentative D call: TRBD2 (6 bases). The V end was cut by 3 bases, the J end by 7 bases, with 7 bases between. CDR3 length equals 12 residues. The CDR3 bases are TGTGCCAGCAGTTTCGGAGGGAATGAGCAGTTCTTC. Protein product: CASSFGGNEQFF.

The rearrangement uses TRBV5-1 and TRBJ1-4, with no clear D. This CDR3 region has 14 residues. V lost 4 bases, J lost 8 bases, and 15 bases lay in between. Germline lookup yields CDR1 SGHRS and CDR2 YFSETQ. CDR3 nucleotide sequence: TGCGCCAGCAGCCCCGGATGGGGAGTGGAAAAACTGTTTTTT. Protein: CASSPGWGVEKLFF. The complete variable domain, with remaining parts taken from reference TRBV5-1 and TRBJ1-4, reads KAGVTQTPRYLIKTRGQQVTLSCSPISGHRSVSWYQQTPGQGLQFLFEYFSETQRNKGNFPGRFSGRQFSNSRSEMNVSTLELGDSALYLCASSPGWGVEKLFFGSGTQLSVL.

J is TRBJ1-1 and V is TRBV19; D is unresolved. This CDR3 is 11 amino acids long. V lost 2 bases and J 5 bases, leaving 3 bases between the germline ends. Germline V gives CDR1 LNHDA, CDR2 SQIVND (reference sequence). CDR3 sequence (DNA): TGTGCCAGTAGTATACCGACTGAAGCTTTCTTT. Encoded protein: CASSIPTEAFF.

The chain employs TRBV2 and TRBJ2-1, with D maybe TRBD2 (6 bases). Germline values: CDR1 SNHLY, CDR2 FYNNEI. CDR3 length equals 13 residues. V lost 1 base to trimming and J lost 7 bases, with 8 bases between them. The CDR3 protein is CASSEVAGNEQFF. The CDR3 DNA is TGTGCCAGCAGTGAAGTCGCGGGAAATGAGCAGTTCTTC.

The V call is TRBV30, the J call TRBJ1-1; D gene unclear. Germline loops: CDR1 GTSNPN, CDR2 SVGIG (reference sequence). The CDR3 runs 13 residues. V lost 0 bases to trimming and J lost 0 bases, with 5 bases between them. The CDR3 region is CAWSVTLNTEAFF. Written as DNA, the CDR3 is TGTGCCTGGAGTGTAACTTTGAACACTGAAGCTTTCTTT. Combining the CDR3 with reference TRBV30 and TRBJ1-1 gives the whole variable domain SQTIHQWPATLVQPVGSPLSLECTVEGTSNPNLYWYRQAAGRGLQLLFYSVGIGQISSEVPQNLSASRPQDRQFILSSKKLLLSDSGFYLCAWSVTLNTEAFFGQGTRLTVV.

V gene TRBV14 combines with J gene TRBJ1-3; D not certain. This CDR3 region has 13 residues. The V gene's germline CDR1 is SGHDN and CDR2 FVKESK. V was cut by 4 bases and J by 4 bases, with 8 bases left in between. Here the CDR3 reads CASSPAGGNTIYF. For the CDR3, the DNA is TGTGCCAGCAGCCCCGCCGGGGGAAACACCATATATTTT.

With respect to this clone: The sample carries other DNA sequences with the same CDR3. CDR3 DNA: TGTGCCAGCAGCTTGGCCGGCTCCTACGAGCAGTACTTC. Protein product: CASSLAGSYEQYF. The J gene is TRBJ2-7, the V gene TRBV5-4; unclear D gene. V dropped 0 bases and J dropped 0 bases, with 4 bases sitting between them. This CDR3 has 13 amino acids. Germline CDR1 reads SGHNT; CDR2 reads YYREEE (reference sequence).

As for this clone: Other DNA sequences in this specimen translate into the identical CDR3. The V call is TRBV15, the J call TRBJ2-5; D is possibly TRBD1 (6 bases). The germline V gene encodes CDR1 LNHNV and CDR2 YYDKDF (reference sequence). V lost 3 bases, J lost 2 bases, and 10 bases lay in between. The length of the CDR3 is 14 residues. CDR3 bases: TGTGCCACCAGCAGGGGGGCCGGACAAGAGACCCAGTACTTC. This codes for CATSRGAGQETQYF.

The chain joins TRBV27 to TRBJ1-2; D gene ambiguous. CDR3 length equals 14 residues. From germline, CDR1 is MNHEY and CDR2 SMNVEV (reference sequence). The germline V and J ends were trimmed by 4 bases and 10 bases, with 19 bases remaining between them. CDR3 region: CASSSSGVPADYTF. The CDR3 bases are TGTGCCAGCAGTTCCTCCGGGGTACCCGCTGACTACACCTTC.